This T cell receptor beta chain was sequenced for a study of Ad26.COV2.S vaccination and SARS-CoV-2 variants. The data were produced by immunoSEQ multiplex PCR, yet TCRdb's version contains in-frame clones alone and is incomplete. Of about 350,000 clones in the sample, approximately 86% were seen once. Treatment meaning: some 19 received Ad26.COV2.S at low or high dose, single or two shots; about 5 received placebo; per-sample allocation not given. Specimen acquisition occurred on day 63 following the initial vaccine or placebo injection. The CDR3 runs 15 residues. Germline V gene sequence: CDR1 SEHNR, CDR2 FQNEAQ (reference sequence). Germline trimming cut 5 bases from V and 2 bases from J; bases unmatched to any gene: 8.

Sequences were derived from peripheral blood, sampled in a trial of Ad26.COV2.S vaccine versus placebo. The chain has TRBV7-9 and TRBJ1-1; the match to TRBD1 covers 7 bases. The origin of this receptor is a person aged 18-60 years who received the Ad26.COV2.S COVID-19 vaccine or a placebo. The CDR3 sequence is CASSPRTGLNTEAFF. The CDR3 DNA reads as TGTGCCAGCAGCCCCCGGACAGGTCTAAACACTGAAGCTTTCTTT.